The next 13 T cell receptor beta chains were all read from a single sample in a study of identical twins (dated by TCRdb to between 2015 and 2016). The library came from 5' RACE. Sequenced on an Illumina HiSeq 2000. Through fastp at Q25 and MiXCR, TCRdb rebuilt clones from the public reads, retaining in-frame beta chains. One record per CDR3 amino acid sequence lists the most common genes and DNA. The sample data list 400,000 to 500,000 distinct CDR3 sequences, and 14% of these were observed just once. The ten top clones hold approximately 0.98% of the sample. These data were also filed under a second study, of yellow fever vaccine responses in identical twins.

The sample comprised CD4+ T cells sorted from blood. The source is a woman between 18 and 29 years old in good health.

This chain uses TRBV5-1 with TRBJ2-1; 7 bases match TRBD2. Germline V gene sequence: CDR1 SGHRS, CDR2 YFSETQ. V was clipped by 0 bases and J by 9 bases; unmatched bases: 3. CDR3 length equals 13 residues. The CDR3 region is CASSLAGGTEQFF. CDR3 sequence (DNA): TGCGCCAGCAGCTTGGCCGGGGGGACTGAGCAGTTCTTC.

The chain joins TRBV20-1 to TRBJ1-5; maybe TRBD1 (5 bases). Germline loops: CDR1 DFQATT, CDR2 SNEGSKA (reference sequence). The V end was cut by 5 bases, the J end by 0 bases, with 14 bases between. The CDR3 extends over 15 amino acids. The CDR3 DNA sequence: TGCAGTGCTTCTAGACAGACTTATAGCAATCAGCCCCAGCATTTT. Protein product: CSASRQTYSNQPQHF.

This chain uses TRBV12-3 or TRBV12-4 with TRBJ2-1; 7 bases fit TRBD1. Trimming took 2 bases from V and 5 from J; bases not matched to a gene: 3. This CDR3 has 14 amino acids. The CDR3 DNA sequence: TGTGCCAGCAGTTTATTGGACAGGAACAATGAGCAGTTCTTC. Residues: CASSLLDRNNEQFF.

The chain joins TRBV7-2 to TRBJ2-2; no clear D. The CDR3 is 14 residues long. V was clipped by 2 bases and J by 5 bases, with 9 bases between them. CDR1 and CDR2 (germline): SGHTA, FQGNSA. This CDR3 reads CASSLMPRTGELFF. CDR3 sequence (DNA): TGTGCCAGCAGCTTAATGCCCCGAACCGGGGAGCTGTTTTTT.

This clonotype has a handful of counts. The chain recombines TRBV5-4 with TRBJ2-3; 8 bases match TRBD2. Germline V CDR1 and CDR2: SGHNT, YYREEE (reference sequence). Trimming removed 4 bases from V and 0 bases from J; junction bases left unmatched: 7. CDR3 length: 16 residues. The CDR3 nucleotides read TGTGCCAGCAGCGCGGGAGGACTAGGGAGCACAGATACGCAGTATTTT. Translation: CASSAGGLGSTDTQYF.

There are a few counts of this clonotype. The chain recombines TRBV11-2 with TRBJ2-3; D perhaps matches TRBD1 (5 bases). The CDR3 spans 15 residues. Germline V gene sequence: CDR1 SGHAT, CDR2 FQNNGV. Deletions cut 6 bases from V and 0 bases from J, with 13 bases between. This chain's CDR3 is CASSWGSGSTDTQYF. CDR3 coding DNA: TGTGCCAGCAGTTGGGGTTCAGGGAGCACAGATACGCAGTATTTT.

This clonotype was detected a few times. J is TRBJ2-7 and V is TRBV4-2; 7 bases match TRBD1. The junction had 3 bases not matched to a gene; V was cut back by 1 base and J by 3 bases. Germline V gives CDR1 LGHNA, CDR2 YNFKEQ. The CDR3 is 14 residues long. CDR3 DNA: TGTGCCAGCAGCCAAGTGACAGGGAACTACGAGCAGTACTTC. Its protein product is CASSQVTGNYEQYF.

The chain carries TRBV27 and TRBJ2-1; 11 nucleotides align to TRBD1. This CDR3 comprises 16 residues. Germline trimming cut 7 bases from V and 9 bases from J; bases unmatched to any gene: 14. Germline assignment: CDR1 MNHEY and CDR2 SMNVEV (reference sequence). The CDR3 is CASNLGQGAKFREQFF. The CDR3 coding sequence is TGTGCCAGCAACTTAGGACAGGGGGCAAAATTTCGTGAGCAGTTCTTC.

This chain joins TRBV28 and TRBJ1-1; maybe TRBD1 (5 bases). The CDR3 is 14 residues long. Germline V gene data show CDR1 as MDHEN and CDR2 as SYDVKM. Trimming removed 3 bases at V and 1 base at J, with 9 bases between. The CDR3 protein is CASSFYQGNTEAFF. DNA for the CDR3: TGTGCCAGCAGTTTTTACCAGGGGAACACTGAAGCTTTCTTT.

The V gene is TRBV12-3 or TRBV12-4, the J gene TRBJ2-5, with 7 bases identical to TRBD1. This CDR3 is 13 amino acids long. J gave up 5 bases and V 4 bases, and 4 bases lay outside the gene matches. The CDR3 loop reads CASSYRQGETQYF. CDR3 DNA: TGTGCCAGCAGTTACCGACAGGGTGAGACCCAGTACTTC.

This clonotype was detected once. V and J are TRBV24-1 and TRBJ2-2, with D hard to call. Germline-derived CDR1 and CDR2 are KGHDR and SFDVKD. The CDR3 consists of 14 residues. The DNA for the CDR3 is TGTGCTAGAGATCTCCAGACGAACACCGGGGAGCTGTTTTTT. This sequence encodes CARDLQTNTGELFF.

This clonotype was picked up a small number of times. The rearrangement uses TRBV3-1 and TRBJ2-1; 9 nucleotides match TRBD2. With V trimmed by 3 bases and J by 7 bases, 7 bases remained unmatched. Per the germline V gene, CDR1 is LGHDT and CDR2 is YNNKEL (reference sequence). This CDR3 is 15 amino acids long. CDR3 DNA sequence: TGTGCCAGCAGCCAGCGGGGGGGCCTCCAGAATGAGCAGTTCTTC. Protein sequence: CASSQRGGLQNEQFF.

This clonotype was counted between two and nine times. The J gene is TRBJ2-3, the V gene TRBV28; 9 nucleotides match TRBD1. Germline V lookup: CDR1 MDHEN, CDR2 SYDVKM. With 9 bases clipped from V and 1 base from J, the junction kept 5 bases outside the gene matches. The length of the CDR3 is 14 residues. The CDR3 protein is CASLTGGGTDTQYF. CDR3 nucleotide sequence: TGTGCCAGTCTAACAGGGGGCGGCACAGATACGCAGTATTTT.